The 13 T cell receptor beta chains below all came from one sample that was sequenced in a study of shared clonotypes between healthy human individuals. Libraries were prepared by immunoSEQ multiplex PCR; TCRdb keeps only in-frame clonotypes and omits some of them. This sample has roughly 2,000,000 clones, with 85% to 95% found just once. CD45RO-negative cells were positively selected for CCR7, leaving out terminally differentiated effector memory CD45RA+ cells. The sequencing input was naive CD8+ T cells from PBMCs. Every receptor here comes from a man younger than 35 in good health. Some clones in this sample may be carry-over from other donors' samples.

The chain combines TRBV9 with TRBJ2-6; the match to TRBD2 covers 9 bases. Germline CDR1 and CDR2: SGDLS and YYNGEE. The CDR3 contains 19 residues. J was trimmed by 4 bases and V by 0 bases; bases with no gene match: 11. CDR3 region: CASSVDPSGEFQGANVLTF. The CDR3 coding sequence is TGTGCCAGCAGCGTAGACCCTAGCGGGGAGTTCCAAGGGGCCAACGTCCTGACTTTC. Supplemented by reference TRBV9 and TRBJ2-6, the full variable domain reads DSGVTQTPKHLITATGQRVTLRCSPRSGDLSVYWYQQSLDQGLQFLIQYYNGEERAKGNILERFSAQQFPDLHSELNLSSLELGDSALYFCASSVDPSGEFQGANVLTFGAGSRLTVL.

The chain links TRBV9 to TRBJ2-1, with 7 positions matching TRBD2. J was trimmed by 8 bases and V by 0 bases; bases with no gene match: 5. The CDR3 totals 14 residues. Germline lookup yields CDR1 SGDLS and CDR2 YYNGEE. The CDR3 spells CASSVGDYLYEQFF. CDR3 bases: TGTGCCAGCAGCGTAGGGGACTACTTATATGAGCAGTTCTTC.

This rearrangement joins TRBV4-1 to TRBJ2-6; D is ambiguous. This CDR3 is built from 17 residues. With 0 bases removed from V and 4 bases from J, the gap between germline ends came to 13 bases. Germline V gene data show CDR1 as MGHRA and CDR2 as YSYEKL. The CDR3 here is CASSQDRGVAGANVLTF. CDR3 nucleotides: TGCGCCAGCAGCCAAGATCGTGGGGTAGCCGGGGCCAACGTCCTGACTTTC.

The CDR3 sequence is CASSLGTAYHANYGYTF. The CDR3 bases are TGTGCCAGCAGCTTGGGGACAGCCTACCACGCTAACTATGGCTACACCTTC. The genes are TRBV5-4 and TRBJ1-2, with TRBD1 as a possible D gene (6 bases). V lost 0 bases, J lost 0 bases, and 15 bases lay in between. The CDR3 loop spans 17 amino acids. Germline V gene lookup returns CDR1 SGHNT and CDR2 YYREEE (reference sequence).

To note about this clone: Other nucleotide sequences in the sample specify the same CDR3. This chain connects TRBV27 to TRBJ2-2; 8 bases are shared with TRBD1. Germline V gene lookup returns CDR1 MNHEY and CDR2 SMNVEV (reference sequence). The CDR3 covers 16 residues. V lost 5 bases to trimming and J lost 1 base; unmatched junction nucleotides: 6. CDR3 in DNA: TGTGCCAGCAGTCTCCTCGGGACAGGGAACACCGGGGAGCTGTTTTTT. Translated, it gives CASSLLGTGNTGELFF.

Details on this clone: Other DNA variants within this sample encode the same CDR3. This sequence joins TRBV28 and TRBJ1-3, with TRBD1 matching 8 bases. J gave up 0 bases and V 2 bases, and 0 bases lay outside the gene matches. The CDR3 sequence is 15 residues long. CDR1 and CDR2 (germline): MDHEN, SYDVKM. CDR3 sequence: CASSLTGGSGNTIYF. CDR3 DNA sequence: TGTGCCAGCAGTTTAACAGGGGGCTCTGGAAACACCATATATTTT.

The CDR3 reads CASSQPHLDLSKEISQREKLFF. The DNA of the CDR3 is TGCGCCAGCAGTCAACCGCACTTAGATTTATCAAAGGAAATCTCCCAGCGGGAAAAACTGTTTTTT. This chain connects TRBV23-1 to TRBJ1-4; no definite D call. TRBV23-1 is filed as an ORF, its function uncertain. Trimming took 2 bases from V and 8 from J, leaving 36 bases between them. The CDR3 runs to 22 residues.

V and J are TRBV5-1 and TRBJ2-7; 7 nucleotides line up with TRBD1. This CDR3 comprises 14 residues. V lost 3 bases, J lost 6 bases, and 9 bases stayed unmatched. CDR1 and CDR2 (germline): SGHRS, YFSETQ. The CDR3 protein is CASSWVTGQGEQYF. For the CDR3, the DNA is TGCGCCAGCAGCTGGGTGACAGGGCAGGGCGAGCAGTACTTC.

This rearrangement joins TRBV7-9 to TRBJ2-1, with no clear D. Germline V gene lookup returns CDR1 SEHNR and CDR2 FQNEAQ (reference sequence). Trimming took 3 bases from V and 2 from J, leaving 17 bases between them. The CDR3 is made up of 17 amino acids. CDR3 loop: CASSFSRSGSAYNEQFF. Written as DNA, the CDR3 is TGTGCCAGCAGCTTTTCTAGGTCGGGTTCCGCCTACAATGAGCAGTTCTTC.

The chain uses TRBV5-1 and TRBJ2-7; D ambiguous. V was cut by 0 bases and J by 2 bases, with 15 bases left in between. The CDR3 covers 16 residues. Per germline, CDR1 SGHRS and CDR2 YFSETQ. The CDR3 loop reads CASSLAKGFAAYEQYF. The CDR3 DNA is TGCGCCAGCAGCTTGGCCAAGGGCTTCGCAGCCTACGAGCAGTACTTC.

The V gene is TRBV5-1, the J gene TRBJ1-4; 8 bases are shared with TRBD1. In germline, CDR1 is SGHRS, CDR2 YFSETQ. V was pared by 0 bases and J by 5 bases, with 6 bases of the junction left unmatched. The CDR3 runs to 16 residues. The DNA for the CDR3 is TGCGCCAGCAGCTTGGGGCCGGGACAGGCGAATGAAAAACTGTTTTTT. This gives the protein CASSLGPGQANEKLFF.

This sequence joins TRBV27 and TRBJ2-7; D possibly corresponds to TRBD2 (6 bases). Trimming took off 4 bases at V and 0 bases at J, with 10 bases between the two ends. The CDR3 loop spans 14 amino acids. CDR1 and CDR2 (germline): MNHEY, SMNVEV (reference sequence). The CDR3 is CASSWDLSSYEQYF. The CDR3 nucleotides are TGTGCCAGCAGTTGGGACTTGAGCTCCTACGAGCAGTACTTC.

J is TRBJ2-7 and V is TRBV15; TRBD2 matches at 9 bases. The germline gives CDR1 LNHNV, CDR2 YYDKDF (reference sequence). The CDR3 covers 18 residues. J lost 0 bases, V lost 1 base, and 10 bases had no gene match. Here the CDR3 reads CATSRAYVAGEFSYEQYF. CDR3 DNA sequence: TGTGCCACCAGCAGAGCGTACGTAGCGGGAGAGTTCTCCTACGAGCAGTACTTC.